A selection of T cell receptor beta chains follows, all from one sample in a study of CD8+CD57+ T cells in acquired aplastic anemia. TCRdb analysed the reads with MiXCR anew, one entry per CDR3 protein. There are fewer than 200,000 distinct CDR3 sequences in the sample; 71% occur only once, and about 50% lies in the top ten. The sequenced sample was sorted CD4+, CD8+, or CD8+CD57+ T cells (not recorded which) from PBMCs. These receptors were collected from a human donor with aplastic anemia. Both conserved end residues are part of each CDR3. Each record gives: clone size, D gene, V gene, J gene, CDR3 DNA, CDR3 protein. A D gene is named only where the DNA matches it firmly. Only part of the rows carry a size: once, few, many, or a class if the clone is expanded.

abundance: few
d_gene: -
v_gene: TRBV7-3
j_gene: TRBJ2-5
CDR3nt: TGTGCCAGCAGCTTGGGGACGCAAGAGACCCAGTACTTC
CDR3aa: CASSLGTQETQYF

abundance: few
d_gene: -
v_gene: TRBV20-1
j_gene: TRBJ1-1
CDR3nt: TGCAGTGCCCGACCGGGACTGCGGAACACTGAAGCTTTCTTT
CDR3aa: CSARPGLRNTEAFF

abundance: -
d_gene: TRBD1
v_gene: TRBV12-3/TRBV12-4
j_gene: TRBJ1-1
CDR3nt: TGTGCCAGCAGATTACAGGGGACGAACACTGAAGCTTTCTTT
CDR3aa: CASRLQGTNTEAFF

abundance: -
d_gene: -
v_gene: TRBV29-1
j_gene: TRBJ1-1
CDR3nt: TGCAGCGTCGGCAACCCGATGAACACTGAAGCTTTCTTT
CDR3aa: CSVGNPMNTEAFF

abundance: -
d_gene: TRBD1
v_gene: TRBV5-1
j_gene: TRBJ1-6
CDR3nt: TGTGCCAGCAGCACAGGGGTCGGTAATTCACCCCTCCACTTT
CDR3aa: CASSTGVGNSPLHF

abundance: -
d_gene: TRBD2
v_gene: TRBV7-9
j_gene: TRBJ2-3
CDR3nt: TGTGCCAGCATCGAAGCGGGAAGCACAGATACGCAGTATTTT
CDR3aa: CASIEAGSTDTQYF

abundance: -
d_gene: TRBD2
v_gene: TRBV20-1
j_gene: TRBJ2-3
CDR3nt: TGCAGTGTTGGACTAGTCACGGAGACAGATACGCAGTATTTT
CDR3aa: CSVGLVTETDTQYF

abundance: -
d_gene: -
v_gene: TRBV10-3
j_gene: TRBJ2-3
CDR3nt: TGTGCCAGCGGGGACAAACGCACAGATACGCAGTATTTT
CDR3aa: CASGDKRTDTQYF

abundance: -
d_gene: TRBD1
v_gene: TRBV10-3
j_gene: TRBJ1-1
CDR3nt: TGTGCCATCAGTGCCTCCGGGACAGCGAACACTGAAGCTTTCTTT
CDR3aa: CAISASGTANTEAFF

abundance: -
d_gene: -
v_gene: TRBV24-1
j_gene: TRBJ1-2
CDR3nt: TGTGCCACCAGTGGACCTGAGACAGCTAACTATGGCTACACCTTC
CDR3aa: CATSGPETANYGYTF

abundance: -
d_gene: -
v_gene: TRBV14
j_gene: TRBJ1-5
CDR3nt: TGTGCCAGCAGCCAAGATCTAAATCAGCCCCAGCATTTT
CDR3aa: CASSQDLNQPQHF

abundance: few
d_gene: -
v_gene: TRBV10-2
j_gene: TRBJ1-2
CDR3nt: TGCGCCAGCAGTGCCACACCCTCATTATATGGCTACACCTTC
CDR3aa: CASSATPSLYGYTF

abundance: -
d_gene: TRBD2
v_gene: TRBV7-9
j_gene: TRBJ2-1
CDR3nt: TGTGCCAGCAGCTCGGGACTAGCGGCTTACAATGAGCAGTTCTTC
CDR3aa: CASSSGLAAYNEQFF

abundance: -
d_gene: TRBD2
v_gene: TRBV6-9
j_gene: TRBJ2-5
CDR3nt: TGTGCCAGCATAGCAGCGGGACAAGAGACCCAGTACTTC
CDR3aa: CASIAAGQETQYF

abundance: -
d_gene: TRBD1
v_gene: TRBV5-6
j_gene: TRBJ2-5
CDR3nt: TGTGCCAGCAGCTTAACACGACAGGGGGCTGAGACCCAGTACTTC
CDR3aa: CASSLTRQGAETQYF

abundance: once
d_gene: TRBD2
v_gene: TRBV7-9
j_gene: TRBJ2-1
CDR3nt: TGTGCCAGCAGCTTAGCGAGGGGTAGCGGGATTTACAATGATCAGTTCTTC
CDR3aa: CASSLARGSGIYNDQFF

abundance: many
d_gene: -
v_gene: TRBV6-5
j_gene: TRBJ1-1
CDR3nt: TGTGCCAGCAGCGTAGCGAGAGGACGTGAAGCTTTCTTT
CDR3aa: CASSVARGREAFF

abundance: -
d_gene: TRBD2
v_gene: TRBV20-1
j_gene: TRBJ2-5
CDR3nt: TGCAGTGCTCGTCGGGGGGGCAGGGAGACCCAGTACTTC
CDR3aa: CSARRGGRETQYF

abundance: -
d_gene: -
v_gene: TRBV7-2
j_gene: TRBJ2-5
CDR3nt: TGTGCCAGCAGCTCTCGTGTCGGCTCAGAGACCCAATACTTC
CDR3aa: CASSSRVGSETQYF

abundance: -
d_gene: TRBD2
v_gene: TRBV7-2
j_gene: TRBJ2-7
CDR3nt: TGTGCCAGCAGTTACACAGCGGGGGCCTACGAGCAGTACTTC
CDR3aa: CASSYTAGAYEQYF

abundance: -
d_gene: -
v_gene: TRBV10-3
j_gene: TRBJ1-5
CDR3nt: TGTGCCATCAGTGTAGGGGTCCTGGGTCAGCCCCAGCATTTT
CDR3aa: CAISVGVLGQPQHF

abundance: -
d_gene: TRBD1
v_gene: TRBV5-1
j_gene: TRBJ1-1
CDR3nt: TGCGCCAGCAGCCTGATACAAGGGGGCGAAGCTTTCTTT
CDR3aa: CASSLIQGGEAFF

abundance: few
d_gene: TRBD2
v_gene: TRBV5-5
j_gene: TRBJ2-7
CDR3nt: TGTGCCAGCAGCTGGACTAGCGGGGACTACGAGCAGTACTTC
CDR3aa: CASSWTSGDYEQYF

abundance: once
d_gene: -
v_gene: TRBV10-3
j_gene: TRBJ2-7
CDR3nt: TGTGCCATCAGCCAGGACAGCTCCTACGAGCAGTACTTC
CDR3aa: CAISQDSSYEQYF

abundance: once
d_gene: TRBD1
v_gene: TRBV5-1
j_gene: TRBJ1-5
CDR3nt: TGCGCCAGCAGCCCACAGGGGGAGCATCAGCCCCAGCATTTT
CDR3aa: CASSPQGEHQPQHF

abundance: -
d_gene: -
v_gene: TRBV7-9
j_gene: TRBJ1-3
CDR3nt: TGTGCCAGCAGCCCGACACTTGGAAACACCATATATTTT
CDR3aa: CASSPTLGNTIYF

abundance: few
d_gene: -
v_gene: TRBV7-2
j_gene: TRBJ2-7
CDR3nt: TGTGCCAGCAGCTTAACCCGGGGAAGTTACGAGCAGTACTTC
CDR3aa: CASSLTRGSYEQYF

abundance: few
d_gene: -
v_gene: TRBV5-1
j_gene: TRBJ2-5
CDR3nt: TGCGCCAGCAGCCCCCGACAGGTCGGAGAGACCCAGTACTTC
CDR3aa: CASSPRQVGETQYF

abundance: once
d_gene: -
v_gene: TRBV7-8
j_gene: TRBJ2-3
CDR3nt: TGTGCCAGCAGCTTAGTCTTCCCCACAGATACGCAGTATTTT
CDR3aa: CASSLVFPTDTQYF

abundance: -
d_gene: -
v_gene: TRBV28
j_gene: TRBJ1-4
CDR3nt: TGTGCCAGCACCCCCCCCCGGGGAAAACTGTTTTTT
CDR3aa: CASTPPRGKLFF

abundance: -
d_gene: -
v_gene: TRBV7-8
j_gene: TRBJ2-2
CDR3nt: TGTGCCAGCAGCTTAATCAGCCTGAACACCGGGGAGCTGTTTTTT
CDR3aa: CASSLISLNTGELFF

abundance: few
d_gene: -
v_gene: TRBV2
j_gene: TRBJ1-2
CDR3nt: TGTGCCAGCAAGGGTGGACGGGGAAGAGACTATGGCTACACCTTC
CDR3aa: CASKGGRGRDYGYTF

abundance: -
d_gene: TRBD1
v_gene: TRBV29-1
j_gene: TRBJ2-5
CDR3nt: TGCAGCGTCCGACAGGGGTCCTTGCAAGAGACCCAGTACTTC
CDR3aa: CSVRQGSLQETQYF

abundance: -
d_gene: -
v_gene: TRBV9
j_gene: TRBJ2-3
CDR3nt: TGTGCCAGCAAAGGGGGGGCGAGCACAGATACGCAGTATTTT
CDR3aa: CASKGGASTDTQYF

abundance: -
d_gene: -
v_gene: TRBV7-8
j_gene: TRBJ2-2
CDR3nt: TGTGCCACCCCTCGAGGAACCGGGGAGCTGTTTTTT
CDR3aa: CATPRGTGELFF

abundance: -
d_gene: -
v_gene: TRBV5-4
j_gene: TRBJ1-5
CDR3nt: TGTGCCAGCAGCTTGTGGGGAGGCAATCAGCCCCAGCATTTT
CDR3aa: CASSLWGGNQPQHF

abundance: -
d_gene: -
v_gene: TRBV20-1
j_gene: TRBJ2-1
CDR3nt: TGCAGTGCTAGAGATCCACAGGGCGGGGATGAGCAGTTCTTC
CDR3aa: CSARDPQGGDEQFF

abundance: -
d_gene: -
v_gene: TRBV20-1
j_gene: TRBJ2-2
CDR3nt: TGCAGTGCTAGACAGGGGAACACCGGGGAGCTGTTTTTT
CDR3aa: CSARQGNTGELFF

abundance: -
d_gene: -
v_gene: TRBV5-4
j_gene: TRBJ2-7
CDR3nt: TGTGCCAGCAGCGCACCGGGACCTAGAGCCTACGAGCAGTACTTC
CDR3aa: CASSAPGPRAYEQYF

abundance: few
d_gene: -
v_gene: TRBV11-1
j_gene: TRBJ1-6
CDR3nt: TGTGCCAGCAGCCGCGGGAATTCACCCCTCCACTTT
CDR3aa: CASSRGNSPLHF

abundance: -
d_gene: TRBD1
v_gene: TRBV10-3
j_gene: TRBJ1-4
CDR3nt: TGTGCCATCAGCGGGACAGGGGGTGAAAAACTGTTTTTT
CDR3aa: CAISGTGGEKLFF

abundance: -
d_gene: -
v_gene: TRBV7-2
j_gene: TRBJ2-3
CDR3nt: TGTGCCAGCAGCTTAGCGCTTAATCCGCGGGATACGCAGTATTTT
CDR3aa: CASSLALNPRDTQYF

abundance: -
d_gene: TRBD1
v_gene: TRBV7-2
j_gene: TRBJ2-7
CDR3nt: TGTGCCAGCAGCATCGGACAGGGAGCCTACGAGCAGTACTTC
CDR3aa: CASSIGQGAYEQYF

abundance: -
d_gene: TRBD1
v_gene: TRBV10-2
j_gene: TRBJ2-3
CDR3nt: TGCGCCAGCACCCAGACAGGGGGGACTAGCACAGATACGCAGTATTTT
CDR3aa: CASTQTGGTSTDTQYF

abundance: -
d_gene: TRBD2
v_gene: TRBV7-2
j_gene: TRBJ2-5
CDR3nt: TGTGCCAGCAGTCTTAGCGGGGGCGCGGAGACCCAGTACTTC
CDR3aa: CASSLSGGAETQYF

abundance: -
d_gene: -
v_gene: TRBV12-3/TRBV12-4
j_gene: TRBJ1-2
CDR3nt: TGTGCCAGCAGAACCGGGACGGGGACCTATGGCTACACCTTC
CDR3aa: CASRTGTGTYGYTF

abundance: few
d_gene: -
v_gene: TRBV2
j_gene: TRBJ1-2
CDR3nt: TGTGCCATCCAGATTGAGGTGGGCTACACCTTC
CDR3aa: CAIQIEVGYTF

abundance: -
d_gene: TRBD1
v_gene: TRBV24-1
j_gene: TRBJ1-1
CDR3nt: TGTGCCACCAGTGGGACAGGGGGAGGCACTGAAGCTTTCTTT
CDR3aa: CATSGTGGGTEAFF

abundance: -
d_gene: -
v_gene: TRBV7-9
j_gene: TRBJ2-2
CDR3nt: TGTGCCAGCGAGGGAATCCCAAACACCGGGGAGCTGTTTTTT
CDR3aa: CASEGIPNTGELFF

abundance: -
d_gene: -
v_gene: TRBV6-5
j_gene: TRBJ2-7
CDR3nt: TGTGCCAGCAGAACGGGGTTCCGAGGTGCCTACGAGCAGTACTTC
CDR3aa: CASRTGFRGAYEQYF

abundance: -
d_gene: -
v_gene: TRBV10-3
j_gene: TRBJ2-1
CDR3nt: TGTGCCATCAGTGACCCGTCGGCGGGGGCTGGTAATGAGCAGTTCTTC
CDR3aa: CAISDPSAGAGNEQFF

abundance: -
d_gene: TRBD1
v_gene: TRBV7-8
j_gene: TRBJ1-2
CDR3nt: TGTGCCAGCAGCTCTGGGACAGGGGGCGCGATTGGTGGCTACACCTTC
CDR3aa: CASSSGTGGAIGGYTF